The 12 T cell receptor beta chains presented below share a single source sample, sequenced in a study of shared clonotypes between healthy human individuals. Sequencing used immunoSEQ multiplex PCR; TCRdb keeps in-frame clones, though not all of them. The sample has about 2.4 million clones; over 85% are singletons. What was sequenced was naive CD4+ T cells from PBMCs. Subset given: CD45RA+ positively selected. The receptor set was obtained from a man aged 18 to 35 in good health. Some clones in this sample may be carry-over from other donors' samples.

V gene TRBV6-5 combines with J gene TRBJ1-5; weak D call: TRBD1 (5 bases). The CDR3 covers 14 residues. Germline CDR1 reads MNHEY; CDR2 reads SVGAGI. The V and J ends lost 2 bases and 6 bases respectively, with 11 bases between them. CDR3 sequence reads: CASSYAGIGQPQHF. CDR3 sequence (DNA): TGTGCCAGCAGTTACGCAGGGATCGGTCAGCCCCAGCATTTT.

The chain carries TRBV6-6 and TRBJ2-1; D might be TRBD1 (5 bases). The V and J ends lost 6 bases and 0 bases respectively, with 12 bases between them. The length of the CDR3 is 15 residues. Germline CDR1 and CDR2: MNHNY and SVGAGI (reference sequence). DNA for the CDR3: TGTGCCAGCAGGGGGCACACGAGCTCCTACAATGAGCAGTTCTTC. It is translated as CASRGHTSSYNEQFF.

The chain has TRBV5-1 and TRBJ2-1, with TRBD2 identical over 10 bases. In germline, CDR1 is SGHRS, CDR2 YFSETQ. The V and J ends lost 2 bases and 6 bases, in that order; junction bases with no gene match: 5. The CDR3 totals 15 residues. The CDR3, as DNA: TGCGCCAGCAGCTTAGCGGGAGGGCCATCCAATGAGCAGTTCTTC. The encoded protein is CASSLAGGPSNEQFF.

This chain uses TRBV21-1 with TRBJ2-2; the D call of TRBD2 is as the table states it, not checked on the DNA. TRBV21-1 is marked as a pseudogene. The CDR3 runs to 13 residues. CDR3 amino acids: CASSKRVGGELFF. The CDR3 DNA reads TGTGCCAGCAGCAAACGGGTGGGCGGGGAGCTGTTTTTT.

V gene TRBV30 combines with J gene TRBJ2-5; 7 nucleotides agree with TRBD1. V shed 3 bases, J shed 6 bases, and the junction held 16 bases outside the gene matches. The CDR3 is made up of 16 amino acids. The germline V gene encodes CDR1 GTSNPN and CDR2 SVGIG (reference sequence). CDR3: CAWRAAPGTVLKTQYF. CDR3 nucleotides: TGTGCCTGGAGGGCCGCCCCCGGGACAGTTTTGAAGACCCAGTACTTC.

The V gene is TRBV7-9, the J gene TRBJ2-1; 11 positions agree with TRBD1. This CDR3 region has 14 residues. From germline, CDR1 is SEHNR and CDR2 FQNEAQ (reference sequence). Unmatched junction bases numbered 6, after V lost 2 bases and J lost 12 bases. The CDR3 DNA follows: TGTGCCAGCAGCTTATTGGACAGGGGGCCTTTGCAGTTCTTC. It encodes CASSLLDRGPLQFF.

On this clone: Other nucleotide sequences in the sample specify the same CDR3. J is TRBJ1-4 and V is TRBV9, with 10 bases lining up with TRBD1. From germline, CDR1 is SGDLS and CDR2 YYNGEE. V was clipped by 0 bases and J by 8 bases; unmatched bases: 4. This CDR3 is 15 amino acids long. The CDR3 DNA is TGTGCCAGCAGCGTAGAGGGGACAGGGGAAGAAAAACTGTTTTTT. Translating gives CASSVEGTGEEKLFF.

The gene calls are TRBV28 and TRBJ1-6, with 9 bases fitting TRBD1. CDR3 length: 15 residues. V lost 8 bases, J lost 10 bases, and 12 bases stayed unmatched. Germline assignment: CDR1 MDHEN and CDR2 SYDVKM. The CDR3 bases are TGTGCCAGCGGACTCCCGGGACAGGGCGGGTCACCCCTCCACTTT. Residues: CASGLPGQGGSPLHF.

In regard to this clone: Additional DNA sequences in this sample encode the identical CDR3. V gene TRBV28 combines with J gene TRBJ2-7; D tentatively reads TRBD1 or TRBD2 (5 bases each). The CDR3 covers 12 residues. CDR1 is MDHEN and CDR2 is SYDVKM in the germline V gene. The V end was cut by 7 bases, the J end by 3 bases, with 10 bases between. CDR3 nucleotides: TGTGCCAGCAAGGGACGGAGCTACGAGCAGTACTTC. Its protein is CASKGRSYEQYF. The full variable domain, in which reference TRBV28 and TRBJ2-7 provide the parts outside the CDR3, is DVKVTQSSRYLVKRTGEKVFLECVQDMDHENMFWYRQDPGLGLRLIYFSYDVKMKEKGDIPEGYSVSREKKERFSLILESASTNQTSMYLCASKGRSYEQYFGPGTRLTVT.

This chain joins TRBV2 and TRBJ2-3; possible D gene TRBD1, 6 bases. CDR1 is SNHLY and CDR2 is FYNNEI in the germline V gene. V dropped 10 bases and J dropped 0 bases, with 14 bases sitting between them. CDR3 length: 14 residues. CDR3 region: CANRGNSSTDTQYF. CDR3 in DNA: TGTGCCAATAGGGGGAATTCCAGCACAGATACGCAGTATTTT. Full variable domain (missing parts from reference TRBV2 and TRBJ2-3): EPEVTQTPSHQVTQMGQEVILRCVPISNHLYFYWYRQILGQKVEFLVSFYNNEISEKSEIFDDQFSVERPDGSNFTLKIRSTKLEDSAMYFCANRGNSSTDTQYFGPGTRLTVL.

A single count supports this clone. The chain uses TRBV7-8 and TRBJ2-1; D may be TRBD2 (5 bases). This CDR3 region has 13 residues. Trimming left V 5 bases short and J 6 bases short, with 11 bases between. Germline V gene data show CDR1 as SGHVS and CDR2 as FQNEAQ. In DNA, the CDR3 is TGTGCCAGCAGCCCGATACTAGGCAATGAGCAGTTCTTC. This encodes CASSPILGNEQFF.

This CDR3 is CASSLSTSGNTIYF. CDR3 DNA sequence: TGTGCCAGCAGCTTGTCAACTTCTGGAAACACCATATATTTT. The rearrangement links TRBV7-9 to TRBJ1-3; D uncertain. Per germline, CDR1 SEHNR and CDR2 FQNEAQ (reference sequence). Trimming removed 3 bases at V and 1 base at J, with 7 bases between. This CDR3 is 14 amino acids long.